The sample holds a few counts of the clone carrying this T cell receptor (beta chain). The antigen is unknown. TCRdb called the reads again in MiXCR, with one record for every CDR3 protein. This sample has approximately 400,000 distinct CDR3 sequences; 31% occur once, and the top ten carry around 13%. The data originate from a study of T cell repertoires in cytomegalovirus infection. For the study at large: Indications of both CMV infection and matching HLA type were provided by public TCR beta signatures.

Study-wide points: HLA-C-restricted CMV clonotypes gave the most frequent clonotype in two of eight donors. Based on cumulative public TCR beta family frequency, carriers of CMV plus the relevant HLA were identified.

Germline V gene data show CDR1 as SEHNR and CDR2 as FQNEAQ (reference sequence). CDR3 length equals 10 residues. V was clipped by 7 bases and J by 7 bases, with 7 bases between them. This chain links TRBV7-9 with TRBJ1-2; no definite D call. This clonotype was obtained from a human donor in good health (CMV status not recorded). Some clones in this sample may be carry-over from other donors' samples. The material sequenced was PBMCs. CDR3 nucleotide sequence: TGTGCCAGCAACGCCGGTGGCTACACCTTC. This sequence encodes CASNAGGYTF.